This T cell receptor (beta chain) was observed in a study of T cells after yellow fever vaccination. Study results and caveats: Reappearing after the booster were most of the clones from primary vaccination (about 96% CD4, approximately 85% CD8).

In making TCR cDNA, 5'RACE template switching added a universal primer site and UMIs to it. TCRdb independently ran MiXCR on the 5' RACE reads; one entry per CDR3 protein. The top ten clones hold around 0.9% of a sample with 250,000 or so distinct CDR3 sequences, 6.9% of them seen once. Concerning this clonotype: Its specificity is unknown.

The ends lost 4 bases at V and 7 bases at J; junction bases unmatched: 15. The V gene's germline CDR1 is LGHNA and CDR2 YNFKEQ. This CDR3 has 18 amino acids. This specimen was CD4+ T cells sorted from PBMCs, taken 15 days after the yellow fever booster vaccination. The receptor was derived from a man younger than 40 who received the YFV17D yellow fever vaccine. V and J are TRBV4-2 and TRBJ2-2, with 10 bases matching TRBD2. The CDR3: CASSLAGPSGSRGGELFF. The CDR3 bases are TGTGCCAGCAGCCTCGCCGGGCCTAGCGGGAGTCGGGGCGGGGAGCTGTTTTTT.